Below, 30 T cell receptor beta chains from the same sample are listed, as sequenced in a study of read filtering for tumor transcriptome and immune sequencing. From 350 to 500 ng of RNA, a library with molecular barcoded alpha/delta and beta/gamma adaptors was made. MiXCR was run by TCRdb on the reads, yielding one entry per CDR3 protein. The sample carries 100,000 to 150,000 distinct CDR3 sequences, 13% recorded once. The specimen was a population of CD138-negative cells sorted from bone marrow. All receptors come from a donor at least 40 years old with multiple myeloma.

Details on this clonotype: A read error is possible here, since a much larger clone lies one base away. The CDR3 sequence is CTSSLGAPQNTEAFF. The CDR3 nucleotides are TGCACCAGCAGCTTGGGGGCCCCACAGAACACTGAAGCTTTCTTT. The chain links TRBV5-1 to TRBJ1-1; D possibly corresponds to TRBD1 (6 bases). CDR1 and CDR2 (germline): SGHRS, YFSETQ. This CDR3 has 15 amino acids.

This clonotype has at least ten counts. The V call is TRBV7-2, the J call TRBJ1-1; D is possibly TRBD1 (5 bases). This CDR3 comprises 14 residues. The V gene's germline CDR1 is SGHTA and CDR2 FQGNSA. Trimming shortened V by 2 bases and J by 1 base, and 8 bases separated the two germline ends. CDR3 amino acids: CASSLKGQNTEAFF. The CDR3 DNA is TGTGCCAGCAGCTTAAAGGGGCAGAACACTGAAGCTTTCTTT.

In this sample, this clonotype turned up many times. The chain couples TRBV5-5 to TRBJ1-1; D is unresolved. The CDR3 is made up of 12 amino acids. Trimming pared 2 bases from V and 1 base from J, leaving 3 bases between. The germline V gene encodes CDR1 SGHKS and CDR2 YYEKEE (reference sequence). Here the CDR3 reads CASSFGNTEAFF. The CDR3 DNA sequence: TGTGCCAGCAGCTTTGGGAACACTGAAGCTTTCTTT. The full variable domain, completed using reference TRBV5-5 and TRBJ1-1, is DAGVTQSPTHLIKTRGQQVTLRCSPISGHKSVSWYQQVLGQGPQFIFQYYEKEERGRGNFPDRFSARQFPNYSSELNVNALLLGDSALYLCASSFGNTEAFFGQGTRLTVV.

In its sample, this clonotype was seen many times. This chain uses TRBV4-1 with TRBJ2-3; TRBD1 agrees at 8 bases. This CDR3 contains 16 residues. The V segment lost 3 bases and the J segment 2 bases; nucleotides outside the gene matches: 7. Germline-derived CDR1 and CDR2 are MGHRA and YSYEKL. CDR3 residues: CASSQRTGPSTDTQYF. The CDR3 nucleotides are TGCGCCAGCAGCCAGCGGACAGGGCCTTCCACAGATACGCAGTATTTT.

This clonotype was seen repeatedly, ten times or more. The DNA for the CDR3 is TGTGCCAGCAGTGAAGGGTGGGGAAGCTCCTACGAGCAGTACTTC. This gives the protein CASSEGWGSSYEQYF. The genes are TRBV2 and TRBJ2-7; D remains unclear. CDR1 and CDR2 from the germline V gene are SNHLY and FYNNEI. This CDR3 has 15 amino acids. Trimming shortened V by 1 base and J by 0 bases, and 10 bases separated the two germline ends.

This clonotype occurred many times. This rearrangement joins TRBV19 to TRBJ2-1; 9 positions agree with TRBD2. CDR1 and CDR2 from the germline V gene are LNHDA and SQIVND (reference sequence). V lost 7 bases to trimming and J lost 9 bases; unmatched junction nucleotides: 7. The CDR3 extends over 13 amino acids. The CDR3, as DNA: TGTGCCAGTAACGCGGGAGGGCCGGGTGAGCAGTTCTTC. Encoded protein: CASNAGGPGEQFF.

This clonotype was found many times. The chain combines TRBV10-3 with TRBJ2-3; 9 nucleotides match TRBD1. The trim removed 5 bases at V and 5 bases at J, leaving 8 bases unmatched. The V gene's germline CDR1 is ENHRY and CDR2 SYGVKD. The CDR3 has 15 residues. CDR3 nucleotide sequence: TGTGCCATCAGTTCGGGACAGGGAGGAAGAGATACGCAGTATTTT. It codes for CAISSGQGGRDTQYF.

This clonotype has at least ten counts. V usage is TRBV13 and J usage is TRBJ2-7; 7 nucleotides align to TRBD1. The CDR3 spans 17 residues. CDR1 is PRHDT, CDR2 FYEKMQ, per germline (reference sequence). V shed 4 bases and J 3 bases; nucleotides not matched to a gene: 15. The CDR3 here is CASSSSDRQGGSYEQYF. CDR3 nucleotides: TGTGCCAGCAGCTCTTCCGATCGACAGGGTGGGAGCTACGAGCAGTACTTC.

This clonotype was detected many times. The chain couples TRBV20-1 to TRBJ1-1; D gene ambiguous. The CDR3 runs 13 residues. In germline, CDR1 is DFQATT, CDR2 SNEGSKA (reference sequence). Trimming cost V 0 bases and J 2 bases, with 7 bases left between them. As DNA, the CDR3 is TGCAGTGCTAGAGATCCCACTAACACTGAAGCTTTCTTT. Translated, it gives CSARDPTNTEAFF.

This clonotype was seen ten or more times. The chain employs TRBV20-1 and TRBJ2-7; 7 positions match TRBD1. Germline V gives CDR1 DFQATT, CDR2 SNEGSKA (reference sequence). This CDR3 region has 13 residues. With 5 bases clipped from V and 0 bases from J, the junction kept 4 bases outside the gene matches. The CDR3 here is CSAPGQSSYEQYF. CDR3 bases: TGCAGTGCTCCGGGACAGAGCTCCTACGAGCAGTACTTC.

The rearrangement links TRBV7-2 to TRBJ2-2; a weak D match, TRBD2 (6 bases). The CDR3 consists of 15 residues. Germline values: CDR1 SGHTA, CDR2 FQGNSA. V lost 5 bases, J lost 3 bases, and 13 bases lay in between. The CDR3 is CASSPHPGDTGELFF. DNA of the CDR3: TGTGCCAGCAGCCCACACCCGGGGGACACCGGGGAGCTGTTTTTT.

This clonotype has a count of ten or more. In nucleotides, the CDR3 is TGTGCCAGCAGCTCTTTGGGTTCGAAGTCCTACAATGAGCAGTTCTTC. Protein: CASSSLGSKSYNEQFF. V gene TRBV11-2 combines with J gene TRBJ2-1; D uncertain. Germline assignment: CDR1 SGHAT and CDR2 FQNNGV. This CDR3 region has 16 residues. Trimming pared 4 bases from V and 1 base from J, leaving 14 bases between.

In the case of this clonotype: Its ends do not fully match the called genes, so a read error is possible. The J gene is TRBJ2-7, the V gene TRBV4-1, with D perhaps matching TRBD2 (6 bases). This CDR3 contains 13 residues. Germline-derived CDR1 and CDR2 are MGHRA and YSYEKL. Here the CDR3 DNA reads TGCGCCAGCGGCCAGTATGGGGGGAACGAGCAGTACTTC. Protein product: CASGQYGGNEQYF.

Details on this clonotype: This could be a read error, since a much larger clone is one nucleotide away. The chain couples TRBV4-2 to TRBJ2-1; no clear D gene. The CDR3 is 13 residues long. Looked up from germline, CDR1 is LGHNA and CDR2 is YNFKEQ. Between the trimmed V and J ends, which lost 9 bases and 8 bases, there was a span of 17 bases. CDR3 sequence reads: CASQVANIDEQFF. The CDR3 bases are TGTGCCAGTCAGGTTGCTAATATCGATGAGCAGTTCTTC.

With regard to this clonotype: Because the CDR3 is missing its conserved closing phenylalanine or tryptophan, this is likely a read error. The chain recombines TRBV24-1 with TRBJ2-1, with D possibly TRBD2 on 5 matching bases. CDR3 length: 15 residues. Germline V gives CDR1 KGHDR, CDR2 SFDVKD. The ends were cut back, 3 bases at V and 12 bases at J, with 20 bases in the middle. CDR3 nucleotides: TGTGCCACCAGTGATCCTCGACCGGACTCCCCCTCGCAGTTCCCC. Its translation is CATSDPRPDSPSQFP.

Many counts were recorded for this clonotype. The chain recombines TRBV12-3 or TRBV12-4 with TRBJ1-5; D may be TRBD1 (5 bases). The CDR3 consists of 15 residues. V lost 6 bases and J 2 bases, leaving 14 bases between the germline ends. This CDR3 reads CASSMGPSRNQPQHF. For the CDR3, the DNA is TGTGCCAGCAGCATGGGACCATCTCGCAATCAGCCCCAGCATTTT.

With regard to this clonotype: A read error is the likely source, as a far larger clone sits one nucleotide away. The chain is built from TRBV12-3 or TRBV12-4 and TRBJ2-1, with D possibly being TRBD2 (5 bases). The V end lost 5 bases, the J end lost 8 bases, and 10 bases lay between the germline ends. CDR3 length equals 12 residues. CDR3 protein: CASSPTRDEQFF. CDR3 nucleotides: TGTGCCAGCAGTCCAACTAGGGATGAGCAGTTCTTC.

As to this clonotype: This clone may be a read error of a much larger clone one base away. This sequence joins TRBV19 and TRBJ1-5, with D unclear. CDR3 length: 15 residues. Germline CDR1 is LNHDA and CDR2 is SQIVND (reference sequence). The V gene lost 3 bases and the J gene lost 2 bases, with 11 bases spanning the gap. CDR3 in amino acids: CASSIPGWGNQPQHF. The CDR3 bases are TGTGCCAGTAGTATTCCAGGATGGGGCAATCAGCCCCAGCATTTT.

There are many counts of this clonotype. The chain combines TRBV14 with TRBJ1-5, with no clear D. Per the germline V gene, CDR1 is SGHDN and CDR2 is FVKESK. CDR3 length equals 14 residues. V lost 1 base and J 2 bases, leaving 6 bases between the germline ends. CDR3 loop: CASSQGSGNQPQHF. The CDR3 nucleotides read TGTGCCAGCAGCCAAGGGTCTGGCAATCAGCCCCAGCATTTT.

This clonotype was seen many times. This chain uses TRBV7-3 with TRBJ2-5, with TRBD1 identical over 10 bases. CDR3 length: 15 residues. Unmatched junction bases numbered 7, after V lost 5 bases and J lost 4 bases. Germline CDR1 is SGHTA and CDR2 is FQGTGA. CDR3 in amino acids: CASSLARDRGETQYF. CDR3 coding DNA: TGTGCCAGCAGCCTCGCTAGGGACAGGGGAGAGACCCAGTACTTC.

This clonotype came up many times. The chain uses TRBV7-9 and TRBJ2-1; perhaps TRBD1 as D (5 bases). CDR3 size: 14 residues. V gave up 4 bases and J gave up 10 bases, with 17 bases separating them. Per the germline V gene, CDR1 is SEHNR and CDR2 is FQNEAQ (reference sequence). In nucleotides, the CDR3 is TGTGCCAGCAGCTCGGGCACGACAGTCCCGGAGCAGTTCTTC. This encodes CASSSGTTVPEQFF.

This clonotype was seen at least ten times. This rearrangement joins TRBV29-1 to TRBJ2-2; the D gene could be TRBD1 or TRBD2 (5 bases each). The ends were cut back, 7 bases at V and 0 bases at J, with 15 bases in the middle. CDR1 and CDR2 (germline): SQVTM, ANQGSEA. CDR3 size: 15 residues. The CDR3, as DNA: TGCAGCGCCGCGTGGGGGAGCGCGAACACCGGGGAGCTGTTTTTT. This sequence encodes CSAAWGSANTGELFF.

This clonotype came up once. A much bigger clone sits one base away, suggesting this may be a read error. The rearrangement uses TRBV20-1 and TRBJ2-5; D is possibly TRBD2 (5 bases). Between the trimmed V and J ends, which lost 5 bases and 9 bases, there was a span of 16 bases. This CDR3 spans 12 amino acids. Germline CDR1 is DFQATT and CDR2 is SNEGSKA (reference sequence). The chain's CDR3 is CSALGFKEAQYF. DNA for the CDR3: TGCAGTGCTCTAGGTTTTAAGGAGGCCCAGTACTTC.

This clonotype occurred a few times. A single base separates this from a much larger clone, so it may be a read error. The CDR3 carries no conserved terminal phenylalanine or tryptophan, so it likely arises from a read error. The V call is TRBV7-8, the J call TRBJ2-1, with a weak D call TRBD1 (7 bases). The CDR3 spans 15 residues. In germline, CDR1 is SGHVS, CDR2 FQNEAQ. The V end was cut by 5 bases, the J end by 4 bases, with 15 bases between. The CDR3 sequence: CASSPGGQLYNEQFY. The DNA for the CDR3 is TGTGCCAGCAGCCCCGGGGGACAGCTTTACAATGAGCAGTTCTAC.

The rearrangement uses TRBV5-6 and TRBJ2-2, with 10 bases matching TRBD2. Germline V gene sequence: CDR1 SGHDT, CDR2 YYEEEE. Trimming took 4 bases from V and 4 from J; bases not matched to a gene: 13. The CDR3 spans 18 residues. The CDR3 DNA reads as TGTGCCAGCAGCCCTCGGGCTAGCGGGGGCCTGGTCACCGGGGAGCTGTTTTTT. Protein sequence: CASSPRASGGLVTGELFF.

At least ten counts were recorded for this clonotype. The chain combines TRBV4-3 with TRBJ2-7; D is uncertain. This CDR3 is 14 amino acids long. The V end was cut by 4 bases, the J end by 2 bases, with 12 bases between. Germline CDR1 and CDR2: LGHNA and YSLEER. CDR3 bases: TGCGCCAGCAGCCCGTCAAGGCCGCCCTACGAGCAGTACTTC. This gives the protein CASSPSRPPYEQYF.

This clonotype was found many times. The V call is TRBV5-1, the J call TRBJ2-1; D is undetermined. Germline CDR1 is SGHRS and CDR2 is YFSETQ. This CDR3 contains 15 residues. V was shortened by 2 bases and J by 0 bases, with 9 bases between the two germline ends. The CDR3 bases are TGCGCCAGCAGCTTAGTAGGAGACTCCTACAATGAGCAGTTCTTC. Its protein product is CASSLVGDSYNEQFF.

This clonotype came up many times. The V and J genes are TRBV30 and TRBJ2-3, with D perhaps TRBD1 (6 bases). Germline CDR1 GTSNPN, CDR2 SVGIG (reference sequence). The V end was cut by 5 bases, the J end by 10 bases, with 16 bases between. CDR3 size: 12 residues. Here the CDR3 DNA reads TGTGCCTGGGGGACAATAGCCCCATCGCAGTATTTT. It codes for CAWGTIAPSQYF.

This clonotype was observed many times. The chain uses TRBV7-9 and TRBJ2-2, with 7 bases fitting TRBD1. The CDR3 totals 15 residues. The ends lost 5 bases at V and 2 bases at J; junction bases unmatched: 5. CDR1 SEHNR and CDR2 FQNEAQ come from the germline V gene (reference sequence). The CDR3 sequence: CASSLGTANTGELFF. The DNA for the CDR3 is TGTGCCAGCAGCCTGGGGACAGCCAACACCGGGGAGCTGTTTTTT.

This clonotype was picked up many times. The chain is built from TRBV4-3 and TRBJ2-2; D gene uncertain. Trimming cost V 0 bases and J 4 bases, with 9 bases left between them. Germline assignment: CDR1 LGHNA and CDR2 YSLEER. The CDR3 length is 15 residues. The CDR3 protein is CASSQDAVFTGELFF. In DNA, the CDR3 is TGCGCCAGCAGCCAAGATGCCGTCTTCACCGGGGAGCTGTTTTTT.